These 15 T cell receptor beta chains were sequenced from one sample in a study of T cells in localized non-small cell lung cancer. TCRdb keeps only in-frame clones here, not all; method: immunoSEQ multiplex PCR. The sample records roughly 40,000 clones, around nine tenths being singletons. The sequences come from peripheral blood, collected before any cancer treatment. The receptors derive from a woman aged 35-75 years with stage I lung adenocarcinoma.

The chain joins TRBV30 to TRBJ2-2, with D perhaps TRBD1 or TRBD2 (6 bases each). Between the trimmed V and J ends, which lost 2 bases and 5 bases, there was a span of 12 bases. Germline V gene data show CDR1 as GTSNPN and CDR2 as SVGIG (reference sequence). This CDR3 is built from 14 residues. In DNA form, the CDR3 reads TGTGCCTGGAGTACGGGGGCGTGGACCGGGGAGCTGTTTTTT. Translating gives CAWSTGAWTGELFF.

V is TRBV19 and J is TRBJ2-6; 12 bases match TRBD1. This CDR3 contains 20 residues. CDR1 and CDR2 from the germline V gene are LNHDA and SQIVND (reference sequence). J gave up 3 bases and V 2 bases, and 11 bases lay outside the gene matches. CDR3 coding DNA: TGTGCCAGTAGTATATCAGGGTCGGGACAGGGGGCGCTTGGGGCCAACGTCCTGACTTTC. It is translated as CASSISGSGQGALGANVLTF.

This chain joins TRBV5-1 and TRBJ2-2, with TRBD2 matching 7 bases. The CDR3 extends over 13 amino acids. Germline-derived CDR1 and CDR2 are SGHRS and YFSETQ. Trimming cost V 2 bases and J 9 bases; bases outside gene matches: 4. The CDR3 bases are TGCGCCAGCAGCTTTGCGGGGGACCGGGAGCTGTTTTTT. Protein product: CASSFAGDRELFF.

The chain is built from TRBV19 and TRBJ2-4; D perhaps matches TRBD1 (6 bases). CDR3 length: 13 amino acids. The germline gives CDR1 LNHDA, CDR2 SQIVND (reference sequence). The V end lost 5 bases, the J end lost 3 bases, and 8 bases lay between the germline ends. Here the CDR3 reads CASSQDSKNIQYF. CDR3 nucleotide sequence: TGTGCCAGTAGTCAGGACAGCAAAAACATTCAGTACTTC.

The chain has TRBV6-1 and TRBJ1-2; D perhaps matches TRBD1 (5 bases). Germline lookup yields CDR1 MNHNS and CDR2 SASEGT. There are 13 residues in the CDR3. V was cut by 10 bases and J by 8 bases, with 20 bases left in between. CDR3 sequence reads: CATRREGIGGYTF. CDR3 nucleotides: TGTGCCACCAGGAGGGAGGGGATTGGAGGCTACACCTTC.

The chain recombines TRBV23-1 with TRBJ2-7; tentatively, D is TRBD2 (6 bases). TRBV23-1 is designated an ORF whose function remains uncertain. Trimming pared 3 bases from V and 0 bases from J, leaving 12 bases between. The CDR3 covers 15 residues. CDR3 region: CASSHCGGFSYEQYF. CDR3 DNA sequence: TGCGCCAGCAGTCATTGTGGGGGGTTCTCCTACGAGCAGTACTTC.

V usage is TRBV6-6 and J usage is TRBJ2-7; TRBD1 aligns across 8 bases. The CDR3 contains 14 residues. J was trimmed by 4 bases and V by 0 bases; bases with no gene match: 2. Germline V gives CDR1 MNHNY, CDR2 SVGAGI (reference sequence). CDR3 sequence: CASSYSGQVYEQYF. The CDR3 DNA reads as TGTGCCAGCAGTTACTCGGGACAGGTATACGAGCAGTACTTC.

The chain employs TRBV5-4 and TRBJ2-2; 8 bases map to TRBD2. The CDR3 is 14 residues long. Germline V gene lookup returns CDR1 SGHNT and CDR2 YYREEE (reference sequence). With 5 bases clipped from V and 6 bases from J, the junction kept 6 bases outside the gene matches. In nucleotides, the CDR3 is TGTGCCAGCAGGCACTCGACTAGCGCCGGGGAGCTGTTTTTT. Protein product: CASRHSTSAGELFF.

The chain carries TRBV28 and TRBJ2-5; 11 positions match TRBD2. The CDR3 has 15 residues. J was trimmed by 9 bases and V by 5 bases; bases with no gene match: 11. CDR1 MDHEN and CDR2 SYDVKM come from the germline V gene. The CDR3: CASSPSKLAGAPQYF. The CDR3 coding sequence is TGTGCCAGCAGTCCATCGAAACTAGCGGGAGCACCCCAGTACTTC.

This clone was seen a few times. This chain joins TRBV6-5 and TRBJ2-3, with 7 nucleotides matching TRBD2. CDR1 and CDR2 (germline): MNHEY, SVGAGI. The junction had 4 bases not matched to a gene; V was cut back by 2 bases and J by 2 bases. This CDR3 has 15 residues. The CDR3 sequence: CASSYTAGFTDTQYF. The CDR3 DNA is TGTGCCAGCAGTTACACAGCGGGGTTCACAGATACGCAGTATTTT.

This chain connects TRBV6-4 to TRBJ1-1; D perhaps matches TRBD1 (5 bases). This CDR3 contains 14 residues. The germline gives CDR1 MRHNA, CDR2 SNTAGT. V lost 6 bases and J lost 3, with 14 bases in between. Written as DNA, the CDR3 is TGTGCCAGCAGGCCGGAGGGGTGGTACACTGAAGCTTTCTTT. It specifies CASRPEGWYTEAFF.

The rearrangement joins TRBV6-5 to TRBJ2-7; a weak D match, TRBD2 (5 bases). Germline V gene sequence: CDR1 MNHEY, CDR2 SVGAGI. V lost 5 bases and J lost 2, with 13 bases in between. The CDR3 covers 14 residues. Written as DNA, the CDR3 is TGTGCCAGCAGTCCCTACGGGGAAGCCTACGAGCAGTACTTC. Protein sequence: CASSPYGEAYEQYF.

This clone was recorded only once. The rearrangement joins TRBV4-1 to TRBJ1-1; no reliable D call. The CDR3 spans 15 residues. Germline V gene sequence: CDR1 MGHRA, CDR2 YSYEKL. V was pared by 1 base and J by 7 bases, with 16 bases between. The CDR3 loop reads CASSQVLRTRNEAFF. CDR3 nucleotides: TGCGCCAGCAGCCAAGTCCTCCGGACTCGGAATGAAGCTTTCTTT.

The chain is built from TRBV5-1 and TRBJ2-3, with 12 bases lining up with TRBD2. Germline trimming cut 1 base from V and 2 bases from J; bases unmatched to any gene: 5. This CDR3 contains 17 residues. The germline V gene has CDR1 SGHRS and CDR2 YFSETQ. For the CDR3, the DNA is TGCGCCAGCAGCTTGTTTCGGACTAGCGGGATCACAGATACGCAGTATTTT. Translating gives CASSLFRTSGITDTQYF.

The chain couples TRBV2 to TRBJ2-3; no reliable D call. Germline CDR1 and CDR2: SNHLY and FYNNEI. Between the trimmed V and J ends, which lost 7 bases and 3 bases, there was a span of 8 bases. This CDR3 spans 12 amino acids. CDR3 protein: CASTEATDTQYF. CDR3 DNA: TGTGCCAGCACCGAAGCGACAGATACGCAGTATTTT.